This T cell receptor (beta chain) was captured in a study of CD8+CD57+ T cells in acquired aplastic anemia. Whole-study results and caveats: Patients and controls turned out to have around 29 CD8+ CDR3 sequences in common. Patients showed no significant difference from controls in CD8+ Simpson's diversity.

Ten or more counts support this clonotype. No antigen is known for it. Flow cytometry had shown expanded CD8+CD57+ cells in the patients chosen for sequencing. In all patients, the disease was severe acquired aplastic anemia. The CDR3 runs 13 residues. Looked up from germline, CDR1 is SGHTA and CDR2 is FQGTGA. V shed 1 base and J 7 bases; nucleotides not matched to a gene: 4. Genomic DNA served as template for TCR beta VDJ and CDR3 profiling. TCRdb ran MiXCR on the reads and lists one entry per CDR3 protein. The sample shows roughly 150,000 distinct CDR3 sequences, roughly half of them seen only once. V and J are TRBV7-3 and TRBJ2-7, with 7 bases lining up with TRBD2. This sequence was found in a human donor with aplastic anemia. The sequenced sample was sorted CD4+, CD8+, or CD8+CD57+ T cells (not recorded which) from PBMCs. CDR3 DNA: TGTGCCAGCAGCTTAATCCCCGGGGGGGAGCAGTACTTC. Its protein product is CASSLIPGGEQYF. Supplemented by reference TRBV7-3 and TRBJ2-7, the full variable domain reads GAGVSQTPSNKVTEKGKYVELRCDPISGHTALYWYRQSLGQGPEFLIYFQGTGAADDSGLPNDRFFAVRPEGSVSTLKIQRTERGDSAVYLCASSLIPGGEQYFGPGTRLTVT.